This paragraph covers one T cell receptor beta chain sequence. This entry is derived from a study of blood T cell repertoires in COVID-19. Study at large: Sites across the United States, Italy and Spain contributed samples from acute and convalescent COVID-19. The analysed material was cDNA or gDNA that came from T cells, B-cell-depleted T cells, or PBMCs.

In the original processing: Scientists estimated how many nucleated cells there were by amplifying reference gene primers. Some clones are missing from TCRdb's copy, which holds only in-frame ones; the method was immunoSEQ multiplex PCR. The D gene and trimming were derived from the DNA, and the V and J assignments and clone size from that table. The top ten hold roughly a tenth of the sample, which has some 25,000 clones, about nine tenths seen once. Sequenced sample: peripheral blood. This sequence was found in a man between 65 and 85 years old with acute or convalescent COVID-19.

CDR3 DNA: TGCGCCAGCGACACTCGGACAGGGGGCTTTGATACGCAGTATTTT. It translates to CASDTRTGGFDTQYF. The chain combines TRBV5-1 with TRBJ2-3; TRBD1 agrees at 11 bases. With V trimmed by 7 bases and J by 6 bases, 10 bases remained unmatched. This CDR3 is 15 amino acids long. Germline V CDR1 and CDR2: SGHRS, YFSETQ.